This TCR beta chain was recorded in a study of synovial regulatory T cells in juvenile arthritis. Study-wide results and caveats: CDR3 overlap with synovial Tregs was higher for iaTregs than other blood Tregs. Largely private between patients, iaTreg TCR repertoires showed partial overlap with synovial Teff and blood CPL repertoires.

Worth noting for this clone: Its antigen remains unidentified.

In germline, CDR1 is SNHLY, CDR2 FYNNEI. The CDR3 runs to 14 residues. DNA for this receptor is not on file. The assay was immunoSEQ multiplex PCR, and TCRdb's table has in-frame clones only and misses some. Recorded for this sample: 7,500 to 10,000 clones. This sequence originates from a donor younger than 35 with juvenile idiopathic arthritis. The sequencing input was Treg cells from blood. As for subset: remaining (HLA-DR-negative) circulating blood Treg cells. This chain uses TRBV2 with TRBJ1-3. CDR3 protein: CASSERSSGNTIYF.